This TCR beta chain was found in a study of blood T cell repertoires in COVID-19. As for the study in general: Samples taken during acute and convalescent COVID-19 were collected in the United States, Italy and Spain. From T cells, B-cell-depleted T cells, or PBMCs came the material, which was cDNA or gDNA.

Per the authors' pipeline: Amplification from reference gene primers served as the basis for estimated nucleated cell counts. Data came from immunoSEQ multiplex PCR; TCRdb stores just in-frame clones and leaves some out. V and J calls and clone size are given by that table; D and trimming were obtained from the DNA. The sample includes 120,000 or so clones, about 85% seen only once; the top ten take about an eighth. This CDR3 is 15 amino acids long. CDR1 and CDR2 from the germline V gene are MNHNS and SASEGT. The V gene lost 1 base and the J gene lost 0 bases, with 9 bases spanning the gap. Material: peripheral blood. The sequence was obtained from a man aged 60 to 75 with acute or convalescent COVID-19. The J gene is TRBJ1-2, the V gene TRBV6-1; D not certain. CDR3 amino acids: CASSEGAGTNYGYTF. The DNA of the CDR3 is TGTGCCAGCAGTGAAGGGGCCGGGACTAACTATGGCTACACCTTC.